This is a list of T cell receptor beta chains from one sample in a study of blood T cell repertoires in COVID-19. Sequencing used immunoSEQ multiplex PCR; TCRdb keeps in-frame clones, though not all of them. Of about 45,000 clones in the sample, around nine tenths are singletons; the top ten hold approximately 6%. The sample taken for sequencing was peripheral blood. These receptors originate from a human donor in a cohort sampled during active COVID-19. The CDR3 runs from the conserved cysteine through the conserved F or W. D genes are given only for firm matches. Size values are once, few and many counts, or a class for expanded clones, and some rows have none.

size	D	V	length	J	CDR3	DNA
NA	NA	TRBV6-6	13	TRBJ1-5	CASSTTQNQPQHF	TGTGCCAGCAGTACTACACAAAATCAGCCCCAGCATTTT
NA	NA	TRBV6-5	15	TRBJ2-5	CASSQNVASGETQYF	TGTGCCAGCAGCCAGAATGTGGCCTCCGGGGAGACCCAGTACTTC
once	NA	TRBV7-8	14	TRBJ1-5	CASALPGYDQPQHF	TGTGCCAGTGCATTGCCCGGGTACGATCAGCCCCAGCATTTT
NA	TRBD1	TRBV19	18	TRBJ1-2	CASSLYSGYQGAWYGYTF	TGTGCCAGTAGTCTATATTCGGGTTATCAGGGGGCCTGGTATGGCTACACCTTC
once	NA	TRBV28	13	TRBJ1-2	CASSLGHNYGYTF	TGTGCCAGCAGTTTGGGGCACAACTATGGCTACACCTTC
NA	TRBD1	TRBV28	13	TRBJ1-6	CASRWTGNSPLHF	TGTGCCAGCAGGTGGACAGGGAATTCACCCCTCCACTTT
NA	NA	TRBV27	14	TRBJ2-5	CASSFLSTKETQYF	TGTGCCAGCAGTTTTTTATCCACAAAAGAGACCCAGTACTTC
NA	NA	TRBV4-2	14	TRBJ1-4	CASSQGGLGEKLFF	TGTGCCAGCAGCCAAGGGGGCCTGGGGGAAAAACTGTTTTTT
NA	NA	TRBV5-5	12	TRBJ1-2	CASSSSVYGYTF	TGTGCCAGCAGCTCATCAGTCTATGGCTACACCTTC
few	NA	TRBV21-1	11	TRBJ2-7	CASSKRHEQYF	TGTGCCAGCAGCAAGAGGCACGAGCAGTACTTC
NA	TRBD1	TRBV10-3	17	TRBJ2-3	CAITRTGVLSSTDTQYF	TGTGCCATCACCCGGACAGGGGTACTCTCTAGCACAGATACGCAGTATTTT
once	NA	TRBV6-5	14	TRBJ2-3	CASKVAGLSDTQYF	TGTGCCAGCAAGGTAGCAGGACTTTCAGATACGCAGTATTTT
NA	TRBD1	TRBV7-8	16	TRBJ1-2	CASSSFGQVERYGYTF	TGTGCCAGCAGCTCCTTTGGACAGGTCGAGCGCTATGGCTACACCTTC
NA	TRBD1	TRBV3-1/TRBV3-2	14	TRBJ1-5	CASSKTGGDQPQHF	TGTGCCAGCAGCAAGACAGGGGGCGATCAGCCCCAGCATTTT
NA	NA	TRBV4-3	13	TRBJ2-7	CASSQEGGYEQYF	TGCGCCAGCAGCCAAGAGGGAGGTTACGAGCAGTACTTC
NA	NA	TRBV12-3/TRBV12-4	13	TRBJ1-2	CASSGGQTYGYTF	TGTGCCAGCAGCGGAGGACAGACCTATGGCTACACCTTC
NA	NA	TRBV21-1	14	TRBJ1-1	CASTPVRLITEAFF	TGTGCCAGCACCCCGGTGAGACTCATCACTGAAGCTTTCTTT
NA	TRBD2	TRBV11-2	17	TRBJ2-1	CASRKARAGLAYNEQFF	TGTGCCAGCAGGAAGGCCAGAGCGGGGCTGGCGTACAATGAGCAGTTCTTC
NA	NA	TRBV4-3	13	TRBJ2-1	CASSHGQLGEQFF	TGCGCCAGCAGCCACGGACAGCTAGGTGAGCAGTTCTTC
NA	NA	TRBV12-2	18	TRBJ1-5	CASRFRDRGLGPDQPQHF	TGTGCAAGTCGCTTCCGGGACAGGGGTTTGGGGCCAGATCAGCCCCAGCATTTT
NA	NA	TRBV28	15	TRBJ1-4	CASTRPAGTHEKLFF	TGTGCCAGCACCCGCCCTGCTGGGACACATGAAAAACTGTTTTTT
NA	NA	TRBV5-6	12	TRBJ2-1	CASSNIADKQFF	TGTGCCAGCAGCAACATCGCGGACAAGCAGTTCTTC
NA	TRBD1	TRBV5-4	15	TRBJ2-6	CASSPTGAGANVLTF	TGTGCCAGCAGCCCCACAGGGGCTGGGGCCAACGTCCTGACTTTC
once	NA	TRBV5-1	13	TRBJ2-7	CASSQGGHYEQYF	TGCGCCAGCAGCCAGGGAGGCCACTACGAGCAGTACTTC
NA	TRBD2	TRBV7-2	15	TRBJ2-7	CASSLRTSGSYEQYF	TGTGCCAGCAGCCTACGGACTAGCGGGAGTTACGAGCAGTACTTC
NA	TRBD2	TRBV6-5	15	TRBJ2-2	CASSSGLLNTGELFF	TGTGCCAGCAGTTCGGGACTATTAAACACCGGGGAGCTGTTTTTT
NA	NA	TRBV12-3/TRBV12-4	13	TRBJ2-7	CASSQNRGGEQYF	TGTGCCAGCAGCCAAAACAGGGGAGGCGAGCAGTACTTC
NA	NA	TRBV27	14	TRBJ2-2	CASSFQSNTGELFF	TGTGCCAGCAGTTTCCAATCGAACACCGGGGAGCTGTTTTTT
NA	TRBD2	TRBV6-5	15	TRBJ2-3	CASSISGVGTDTQYF	TGTGCCAGCAGTATTAGCGGGGTTGGCACAGATACGCAGTATTTT
NA	NA	TRBV19	12	TRBJ1-5	CASSKENQPQHF	TGTGCCAGTAGTAAGGAGAATCAGCCCCAGCATTTT
NA	TRBD1	TRBV18	14	TRBJ1-5	CASSGTGGTVPQHF	TGTGCCAGCTCAGGAACAGGGGGTACCGTTCCCCAGCATTTT
once	NA	TRBV7-2	13	TRBJ1-1	CASSFVSNTEAFF	TGTGCCAGCAGCTTTGTGTCAAACACTGAAGCTTTCTTT
NA	NA	TRBV3-1/TRBV3-2	15	TRBJ2-2	CASSTLSTSTGELFF	TGTGCCAGCAGCACCTTGAGCACCTCCACCGGGGAGCTGTTTTTT
NA	NA	TRBV6-6	18	TRBJ2-3	CASSRMGLRGQVTDTQYF	TGTGCCAGCAGTCGAATGGGTTTGCGGGGGCAAGTCACAGATACGCAGTATTTT
NA	TRBD1	TRBV15	20	TRBJ2-2	CATSRDYPLTGLSNTGELFF	TGTGCCACCAGCAGAGATTACCCCCTGACAGGGCTTTCGAACACCGGGGAGCTGTTTTTT
NA	NA	TRBV6-2/TRBV6-3	13	TRBJ2-2	CASSYADSGELFF	TGTGCCAGCAGTTATGCGGATTCCGGGGAGCTGTTTTTT
once	TRBD1	TRBV18	14	TRBJ1-4	CASSPGQGNEKLFF	TGTGCCAGCTCACCGGGACAGGGTAATGAAAAACTGTTTTTT
NA	TRBD1	TRBV24-1	14	TRBJ2-7	CATSDGQGAGEQYF	TGTGCCACCAGTGACGGACAGGGGGCTGGCGAGCAGTACTTC
NA	NA	TRBV12-3/TRBV12-4	13	TRBJ1-1	CASSLGSRGEAFF	TGTGCCAGCAGTTTAGGGAGCAGGGGTGAAGCTTTCTTT
NA	TRBD2	TRBV28	15	TRBJ2-7	CASSPGGMGSYEQYF	TGTGCCAGCAGCCCCGGGGGGATGGGGTCCTACGAGCAGTACTTC
NA	TRBD1	TRBV7-9	12	TRBJ1-2	CASRRTGDGYTF	TGTGCCAGCAGACGGACAGGGGATGGCTACACCTTC
NA	NA	TRBV4-3	16	TRBJ1-3	CASSQDRGAKGNTIYF	TGCGCCAGCAGCCAAGATCGGGGGGCTAAGGGAAACACCATATATTTT
NA	TRBD1	TRBV10-2	15	TRBJ2-7	CASSERTDRVYEQYF	TGCGCCAGCAGTGAAAGGACCGACAGGGTCTACGAGCAGTACTTC
NA	NA	TRBV19	15	TRBJ1-2	CASSSTRTDNYGYTF	TGTGCCAGTAGTTCGACCAGGACAGACAACTATGGCTACACCTTC
NA	TRBD2	TRBV5-4	15	TRBJ2-1	CASSPTPGLGNEQFF	TGTGCCAGCAGCCCTACTCCGGGACTAGGGAATGAGCAGTTCTTC
NA	TRBD1	TRBV2	15	TRBJ1-1	CASSYTGGEATEAFF	TGTGCCAGCAGCTACACAGGGGGGGAGGCGACTGAAGCTTTCTTT
once	TRBD1	TRBV11-2	16	TRBJ2-1	CASSLGTGKRYNEQFF	TGTGCCAGCAGCTTAGGGACAGGGAAGAGGTACAATGAGCAGTTCTTC